The rows below give T cell receptor beta chains drawn from one sample of a study of CD8 T cells in ankylosing spondylitis. Each CDR3 protein gets one entry after TCRdb re-called the 5' RACE reads with MiXCR. This sample carries a few hundred thousand distinct CDR3 sequences, under 25% of them seen once, and the ten largest clones take about 4%. Sequenced sample: blood, either unsorted or a sorted T cell fraction (not recorded which). The receptors shown here come from a female donor with ankylosing spondylitis or in good health (not recorded which). Both conserved end residues are part of each CDR3. The D gene is left open where the match is weak. For some rows the clone size is stated as once, few or many, or as a class when expanded; others skip it.

>14|NA|TRBV29-1|TRBJ2-1|NA
TGCAGCGTTGAAAGGGGAGGAGTCTACAATGAGCAGTTCTTC
CSVERGGVYNEQFF
>12|NA|TRBV7-2|TRBJ2-5|many
TGTGCCAGCAGCCGACCCGGGGAGACCCAGTACTTC
CASSRPGETQYF
>17|TRBD1|TRBV7-8|TRBJ2-1|many
TGTGCCAGCAGCTTAATGACAGGGCAAACCTCCTACAATGAGCAGTTCTTC
CASSLMTGQTSYNEQFF
>15|NA|TRBV7-2|TRBJ2-2|NA
TGTGCCAGCAGCCCTACCAGGGTTGGGACCGGGGAGCTGTTTTTT
CASSPTRVGTGELFF
>13|NA|TRBV29-1|TRBJ1-4|few
TGCAGCGGAGGGGCCGGGAGGGATGAAAAACTGTTTTTT
CSGGAGRDEKLFF
>13|TRBD2|TRBV29-1|TRBJ2-1|NA
TGCAGCGTTGGGCGGGGGGTTGGGAATGAGCAGTTCTTC
CSVGRGVGNEQFF
>12|NA|TRBV20-1|TRBJ2-3|few
TGCAGTGCCATGGGGGACACAGATACGCAGTATTTT
CSAMGDTDTQYF
>20|TRBD2|TRBV4-3|TRBJ2-1|few
TGCGCCAGCAGCCAAGATTCGCGGCTAGCGGGGGTACTGACCTACAATGAGCAGTTCTTC
CASSQDSRLAGVLTYNEQFF
>13|NA|TRBV6-1|TRBJ2-5|NA
TGTGCCAGCAGTGAACTGGGGGCGCGGACCCAGTACTTC
CASSELGARTQYF
>17|TRBD2|TRBV27|TRBJ2-1|many
TGTGCCAGCGGCCGGGTCTGGACTAGGGGAGAACCTAATGAGCAGTTCTTC
CASGRVWTRGEPNEQFF
>14|NA|TRBV10-3|TRBJ2-5|NA
TGTGCCATCAGTGTCGGGCAGGGAGCGGAGACCCAGTACTTC
CAISVGQGAETQYF
>13|NA|TRBV7-2|TRBJ1-5|few
TGTGCCAGCAGCTTAGCGCTGTTGCAGCCCCAGCATTTT
CASSLALLQPQHF
>12|NA|TRBV4-3|TRBJ2-5|few
TGCGCCAGCAGCCATAAGGGGGAGACCCAGTACTTC
CASSHKGETQYF
>15|NA|TRBV10-1|TRBJ2-3|NA
TGCGCCAGCAGTGGGGGGAGCCGTCTTTTCGATACGCAGTATTTT
CASSGGSRLFDTQYF
>15|NA|TRBV20-1|TRBJ2-7|few
TGCAGTGCTAGAGTGTTTGTAGGGGCCCGGGGCGAGCAGTACTTC
CSARVFVGARGEQYF
>15|TRBD2|TRBV18|TRBJ2-1|few
TGTGCCAGCTCGTCTAGCGGGAGCCTTTACAATGAGCAGTTCTTC
CASSSSGSLYNEQFF
>15|NA|TRBV2|TRBJ1-5|many
TGTGCCAGCAGAACCGGTGACCATAGCAATCAGCCCCAGCATTTT
CASRTGDHSNQPQHF
>19|NA|TRBV11-1|TRBJ2-6|NA
TGTGCCAGCAGCTCCCTAAAAGGTGACCCCCGCTCTGGGGCCAACGTCCTGACTTTC
CASSSLKGDPRSGANVLTF
>14|NA|TRBV7-9|TRBJ1-4|NA
TGTGCCAGCACCTCAATTGACAGAAATGAAAAACTGTTTTTT
CASTSIDRNEKLFF
>12|NA|TRBV6-5|TRBJ1-2|many
TGTGCCAGCAGCTCCGGGGTCCATGGCTACACCTTC
CASSSGVHGYTF
>12|NA|TRBV30|TRBJ1-3|few
TGTGCCTGGAGTGTACAGGAAAACACCATATATTTT
CAWSVQENTIYF
>14|TRBD2|TRBV3-1|TRBJ2-1|NA
TGTGCCAGCAGCCAAGCGGCGGGAGGTAATGAGCAGTTCTTC
CASSQAAGGNEQFF